The T cell receptor beta chain described here comes from a study of T cells in localized non-small cell lung cancer. Study results and caveats: Greater T cell density in blood accompanied longer overall survival. Heterogeneity is still possible, as just one tumor region was sequenced.

This clone has a handful of counts. Its cognate antigen is unknown. Data came from immunoSEQ multiplex PCR; TCRdb stores just in-frame clones and leaves some out. The sample records 70,000 to 100,000 clones, around 80% being singletons. Germline V gives CDR1 LGHNA, CDR2 YSLEER. Trimming left V 1 base short and J 4 bases short, with 9 bases between. The CDR3 spans 14 residues. The material was peripheral blood, obtained before any cancer treatment. The rearrangement joins TRBV4-3 to TRBJ2-3, with D uncertain. The clonotype originates from a female donor of 60 years or more with stage I lung adenocarcinoma. CDR3 nucleotides: TGCGCCAGCAGCCAAGCGGGCTCGGCAGATACGCAGTATTTT. It encodes CASSQAGSADTQYF.